The rows below give T cell receptor beta chains drawn from one sample of a study of identical twins. TCRdb re-derived calls from the 5' RACE reads in MiXCR, one entry per CDR3 protein. Among 500,000 to 550,000 distinct CDR3 sequences, less than 25% were seen once, and the ten largest hold around 0.91%. Separately, the same data were catalogued under a study of T cells expressing NK-cell markers.

The sample comprised CD4+ T cells sorted from blood. The receptors here all came from a woman between 18 and 30 years old in good health. The CDR3 runs from the conserved cysteine through the conserved F or W. The D gene is left open where the match is weak. The size entry is marked missing in some rows and otherwise reads once, few, many or a size class.

d_gene	v_gene	j_gene	abundance	CDR3nt	CDR3aa
TRBD2	TRBV2	TRBJ2-2	NA	TGTGCCAGCAGGGTTAGCGGGGCGGGCACCGGGGAGCTGTTTTTT	CASRVSGAGTGELFF
TRBD1	TRBV5-1	TRBJ1-2	few	TGCGCCAGCAGCTTGGACAGGGGGGTCTATGGCTACACCTTC	CASSLDRGVYGYTF
NA	TRBV3-1	TRBJ2-1	NA	TGTGCCAGCAGTCAGGGGGGGCTAGCGGCTTACAATGAGCAGTTCTTC	CASSQGGLAAYNEQFF
NA	TRBV11-2	TRBJ2-1	NA	TGTGCCAGCAGCATCGACTACCATCCTAACAATGAGCAGTTCTTC	CASSIDYHPNNEQFF
TRBD2	TRBV6-2/TRBV6-3	TRBJ2-1	NA	TGTGCCGGCAGTTACGAGGCGGGGGGACAAAACAATGAGCAGTTCTTC	CAGSYEAGGQNNEQFF
NA	TRBV15	TRBJ1-2	NA	TGTGCCACCAGCAGAGATATGGCGCGCGGCTACACCTTC	CATSRDMARGYTF
NA	TRBV20-1	TRBJ1-1	few	TGCAGTGCTTTCGACACGGAAGCTTTCTTT	CSAFDTEAFF
NA	TRBV12-3/TRBV12-4	TRBJ1-5	few	TGTGCCAGCAGTAACACAGGGAGCAATCAGCCCCAGCATTTT	CASSNTGSNQPQHF
TRBD2	TRBV5-4	TRBJ2-7	NA	TGTGCCAGCAGCCCAAGGACTAGCACCGACGAGCAGTACTTC	CASSPRTSTDEQYF
NA	TRBV12-3/TRBV12-4	TRBJ2-3	many	TGTGCCAGCAGGCTCGTTCCAACGAGCACAGATACGCAGTATTTT	CASRLVPTSTDTQYF
NA	TRBV10-3	TRBJ1-1	NA	TGTGCCATCCGGACAGAAACCCTGAACACTGAAGCTTTCTTT	CAIRTETLNTEAFF
TRBD1	TRBV5-1	TRBJ2-5	once	TGCGCCAGCAGCCTCCACAGGGGGGAGACCCAGTACTTC	CASSLHRGETQYF
TRBD2	TRBV5-1	TRBJ2-1	NA	TGCGCCAGCAGCGAGAGCGGGAGAGGTACCAATGAGCAGTTCTTC	CASSESGRGTNEQFF